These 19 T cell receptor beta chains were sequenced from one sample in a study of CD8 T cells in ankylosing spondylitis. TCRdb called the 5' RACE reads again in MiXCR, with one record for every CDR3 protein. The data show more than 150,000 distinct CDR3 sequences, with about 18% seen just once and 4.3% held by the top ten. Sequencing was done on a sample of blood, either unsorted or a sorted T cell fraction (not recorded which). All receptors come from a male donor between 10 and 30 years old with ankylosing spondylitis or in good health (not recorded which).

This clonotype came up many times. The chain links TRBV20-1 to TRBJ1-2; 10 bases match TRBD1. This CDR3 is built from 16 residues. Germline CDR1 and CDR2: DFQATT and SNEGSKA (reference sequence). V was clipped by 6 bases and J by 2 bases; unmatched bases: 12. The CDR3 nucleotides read TGCAGTGCCAGGGGGGGGACAGGGGCCCCAAACTATGGCTACACCTTC. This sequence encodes CSARGGTGAPNYGYTF.

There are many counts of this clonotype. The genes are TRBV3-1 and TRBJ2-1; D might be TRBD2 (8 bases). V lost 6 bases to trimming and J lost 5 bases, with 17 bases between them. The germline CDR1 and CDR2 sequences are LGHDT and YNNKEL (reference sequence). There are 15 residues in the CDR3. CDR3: CASRAGGTRNNEQFF. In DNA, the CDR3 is TGTGCCAGCAGGGCAGGGGGGACTAGAAACAATGAGCAGTTCTTC.

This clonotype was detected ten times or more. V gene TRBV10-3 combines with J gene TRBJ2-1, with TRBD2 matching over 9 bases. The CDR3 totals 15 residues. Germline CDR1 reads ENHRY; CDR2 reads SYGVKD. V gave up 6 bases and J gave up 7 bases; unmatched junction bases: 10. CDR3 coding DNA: TGTGCCATCAGGGCGACTAGCGGAGCCAAAAATGAGCAGTTCTTC. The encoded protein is CAIRATSGAKNEQFF.

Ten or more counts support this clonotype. This CDR3 reads CSAGGRGSGGYTF. The CDR3 nucleotides are TGCAGTGCTGGAGGAAGGGGCTCGGGGGGCTACACCTTC. The V and J genes are TRBV20-1 and TRBJ1-2, with D possibly TRBD1 on 5 matching bases. The CDR3 contains 13 residues. Trimming removed 5 bases from V and 8 bases from J, with 18 bases in between. Per the germline V gene, CDR1 is DFQATT and CDR2 is SNEGSKA (reference sequence).

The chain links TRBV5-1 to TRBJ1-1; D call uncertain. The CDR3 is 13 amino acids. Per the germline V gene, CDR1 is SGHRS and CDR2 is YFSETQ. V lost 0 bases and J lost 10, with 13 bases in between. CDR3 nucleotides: TGCGCCAGCAGCTTGGAGCGCGGGCACGCAGCTTTCTTT. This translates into CASSLERGHAAFF.

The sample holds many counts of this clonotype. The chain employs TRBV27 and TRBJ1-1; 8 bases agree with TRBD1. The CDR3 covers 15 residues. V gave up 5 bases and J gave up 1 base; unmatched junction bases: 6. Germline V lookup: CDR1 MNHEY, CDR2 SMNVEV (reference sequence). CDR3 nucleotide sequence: TGTGCCAGCAGTCCGCACGACAGGGGGAACACTGAAGCTTTCTTT. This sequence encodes CASSPHDRGNTEAFF.

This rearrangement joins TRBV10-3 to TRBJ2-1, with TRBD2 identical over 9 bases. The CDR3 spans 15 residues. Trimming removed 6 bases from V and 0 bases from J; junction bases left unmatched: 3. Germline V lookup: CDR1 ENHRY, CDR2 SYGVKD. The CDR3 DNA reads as TGTGCCATCAGCCTAGCGGGAAACTCCTACAATGAGCAGTTCTTC. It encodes CAISLAGNSYNEQFF.

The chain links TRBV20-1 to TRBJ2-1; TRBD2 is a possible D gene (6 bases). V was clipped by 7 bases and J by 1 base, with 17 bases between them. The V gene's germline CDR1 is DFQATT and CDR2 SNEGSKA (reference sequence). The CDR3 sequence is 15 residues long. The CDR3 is CSVSGPELSYNEQFF. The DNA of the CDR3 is TGCAGTGTTAGCGGACCTGAGCTTTCCTACAATGAGCAGTTCTTC.

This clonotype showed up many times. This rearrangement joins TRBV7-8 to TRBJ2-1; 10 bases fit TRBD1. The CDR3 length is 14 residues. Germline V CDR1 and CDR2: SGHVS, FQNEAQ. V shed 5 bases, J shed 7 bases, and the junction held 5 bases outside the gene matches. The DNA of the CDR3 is TGTGCCAGCAGCACCCGGACAGGGGGGAATGAGCAGTTCTTC. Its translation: CASSTRTGGNEQFF.

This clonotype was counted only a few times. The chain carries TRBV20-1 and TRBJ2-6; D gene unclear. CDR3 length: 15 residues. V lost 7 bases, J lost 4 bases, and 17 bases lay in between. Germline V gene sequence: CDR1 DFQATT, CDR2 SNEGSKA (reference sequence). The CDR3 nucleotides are TGCAGTGTTCCTAAAACGTCTGAAGGGGCCAACGTCCTGACTTTC. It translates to CSVPKTSEGANVLTF.

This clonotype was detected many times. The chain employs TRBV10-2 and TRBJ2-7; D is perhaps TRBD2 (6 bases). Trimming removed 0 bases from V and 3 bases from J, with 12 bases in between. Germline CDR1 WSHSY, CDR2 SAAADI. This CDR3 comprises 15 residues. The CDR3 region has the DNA TGCGCCAGCAGTGAGTCGCGGGGTCCCCTCTACGAGCAGTACGTC. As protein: CASSESRGPLYEQYV.

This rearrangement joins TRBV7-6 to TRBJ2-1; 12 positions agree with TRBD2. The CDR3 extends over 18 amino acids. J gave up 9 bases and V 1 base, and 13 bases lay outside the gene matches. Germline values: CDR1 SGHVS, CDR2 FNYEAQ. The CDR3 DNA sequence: TGTGCCAGCAGCTTAGGGGGAAGGCTAGCGGGAGGGCCTGTTGAGCAGTTCTTC. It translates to CASSLGGRLAGGPVEQFF.

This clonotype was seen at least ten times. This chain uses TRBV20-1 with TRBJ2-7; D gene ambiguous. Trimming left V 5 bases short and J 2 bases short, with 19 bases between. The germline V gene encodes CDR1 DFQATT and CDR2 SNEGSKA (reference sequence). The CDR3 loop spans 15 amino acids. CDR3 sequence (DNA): TGCAGTGCTCTCGGCCGCCCGGACCAGCCCTACGAGCAGTACTTC. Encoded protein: CSALGRPDQPYEQYF.

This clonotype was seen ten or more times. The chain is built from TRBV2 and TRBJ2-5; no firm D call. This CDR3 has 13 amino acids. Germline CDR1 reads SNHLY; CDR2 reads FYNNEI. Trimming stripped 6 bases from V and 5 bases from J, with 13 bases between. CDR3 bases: TGTGCCAGCAGCGCAAACCCATATGAGACCCAGTACTTC. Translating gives CASSANPYETQYF.

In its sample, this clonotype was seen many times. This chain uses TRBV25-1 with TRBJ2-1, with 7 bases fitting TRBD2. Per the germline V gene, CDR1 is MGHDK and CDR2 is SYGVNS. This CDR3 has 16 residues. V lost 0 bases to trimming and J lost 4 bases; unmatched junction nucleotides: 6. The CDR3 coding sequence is TGTGCCAGCAGTGAATATGGGCTAGCGGAGTACAATGAGCAGTTCTTC. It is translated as CASSEYGLAEYNEQFF.

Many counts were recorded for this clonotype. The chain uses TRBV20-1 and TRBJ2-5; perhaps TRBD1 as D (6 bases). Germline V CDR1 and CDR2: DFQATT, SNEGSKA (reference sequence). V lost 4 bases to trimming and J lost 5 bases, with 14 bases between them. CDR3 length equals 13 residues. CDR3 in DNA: TGCAGTGCTACCGACAGGCCCCTGGAGACCCAGTACTTC. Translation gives CSATDRPLETQYF.

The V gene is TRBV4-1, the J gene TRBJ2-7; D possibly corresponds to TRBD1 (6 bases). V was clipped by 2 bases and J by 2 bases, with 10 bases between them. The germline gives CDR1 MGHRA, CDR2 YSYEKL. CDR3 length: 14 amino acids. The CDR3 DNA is TGCGCCAGCAGCCAATTCGAGGGGGCCTACGAGCAGTACGTC. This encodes CASSQFEGAYEQYV.

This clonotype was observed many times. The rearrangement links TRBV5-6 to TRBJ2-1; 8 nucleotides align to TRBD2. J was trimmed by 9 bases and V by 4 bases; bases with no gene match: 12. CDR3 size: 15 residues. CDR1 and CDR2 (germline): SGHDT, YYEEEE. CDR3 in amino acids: CASSPTERLATEQFF. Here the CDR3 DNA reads TGTGCCAGCAGCCCCACCGAGAGACTAGCGACTGAGCAGTTCTTC.

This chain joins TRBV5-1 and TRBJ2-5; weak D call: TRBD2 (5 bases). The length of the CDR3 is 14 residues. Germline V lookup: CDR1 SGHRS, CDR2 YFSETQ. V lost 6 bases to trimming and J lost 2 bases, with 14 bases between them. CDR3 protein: CASTRDGVQETQYF. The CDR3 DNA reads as TGCGCCAGCACCCGAGACGGGGTTCAAGAGACCCAGTACTTC.